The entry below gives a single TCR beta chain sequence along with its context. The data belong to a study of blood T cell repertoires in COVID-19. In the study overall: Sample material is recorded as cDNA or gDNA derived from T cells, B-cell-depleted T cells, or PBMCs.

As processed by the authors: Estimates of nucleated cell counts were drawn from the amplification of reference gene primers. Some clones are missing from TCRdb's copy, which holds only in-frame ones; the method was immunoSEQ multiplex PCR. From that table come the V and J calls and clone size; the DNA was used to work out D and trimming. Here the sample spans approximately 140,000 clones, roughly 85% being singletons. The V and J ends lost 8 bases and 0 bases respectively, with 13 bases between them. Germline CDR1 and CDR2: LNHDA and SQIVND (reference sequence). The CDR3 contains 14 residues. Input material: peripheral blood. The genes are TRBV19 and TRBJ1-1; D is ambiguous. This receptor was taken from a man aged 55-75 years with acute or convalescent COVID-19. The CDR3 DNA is TGTGCCAGTGGTTGGCAACAGATGAACACTGAAGCTTTCTTT. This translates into CASGWQQMNTEAFF.